This entry lists 8 T cell receptor beta chains sequenced from one sample in a study of OX40 agonist ivuxolimab in advanced cancers. The data were produced by immunoSEQ multiplex PCR, yet TCRdb's version contains in-frame clones alone and is incomplete. This sample has approximately 77,000 clones, with over 80% found just once. Sample: CD4+ or CD8+ T cells sorted from blood, taken in a trial of the OX40 agonist ivuxolimab. The source of these receptors is an adult with an advanced solid tumor such as melanoma, head and neck, liver or kidney cancer.

The rearrangement links TRBV19 to TRBJ2-1; TRBD2 is a possible D gene (5 bases). Germline CDR1 LNHDA, CDR2 SQIVND (reference sequence). V was shortened by 8 bases and J by 4 bases, with 18 bases between the two germline ends. The CDR3 extends over 15 amino acids. The CDR3 sequence: CASSEDGGLYNEQFF. For the CDR3, the DNA is TGTGCCAGTTCGGAGGACGGTGGACTTTACAATGAGCAGTTCTTC. Drawing the rest from reference TRBV19 and TRBJ2-1, the complete variable domain is DGGITQSPKYLFRKEGQNVTLSCEQNLNHDAMYWYRQDPGQGLRLIYYSQIVNDFQKGDIAEGYSVSREKKESFPLTVTSAQKNPTAFYLCASSEDGGLYNEQFFGPGTRLTVL.

J is TRBJ1-1 and V is TRBV7-2; D unclear. Germline V gene data show CDR1 as SGHTA and CDR2 as FQGNSA. CDR3 size: 14 residues. Trimming cost V 2 bases and J 6 bases, with 13 bases left between them. The CDR3 loop reads CASSLFVAGSEAFF. The CDR3, as DNA: TGTGCCAGCAGCTTATTCGTTGCGGGGTCTGAAGCTTTCTTT.

The chain links TRBV7-2 to TRBJ1-6; TRBD1 aligns across 8 bases. The trim removed 6 bases at V and 7 bases at J, leaving 8 bases unmatched. The CDR3 covers 15 residues. The germline V gene has CDR1 SGHTA and CDR2 FQGNSA. CDR3 protein: CASSPNGQGNSPLHF. The CDR3 DNA is TGTGCCAGCAGTCCAAACGGACAGGGAAATTCACCCCTCCACTTT. Full variable domain (rest looked up from reference TRBV7-2 and TRBJ1-6): GAGVSQSPSNKVTEKGKDVELRCDPISGHTALYWYRQSLGQGLEFLIYFQGNSAPDKSGLPSDRFSAERTGGSVSTLTIQRTQQEDSAVYLCASSPNGQGNSPLHFGNGTRLTVT.

Worth noting for this clone: This CDR3 is also generated by other DNA sequences in the sample. CDR3 in DNA: TGTGCCAGCAGCTTGGGACAGAGCTCCTACAATGAGCAGTTCTTC. Its protein is CASSLGQSSYNEQFF. The rearrangement uses TRBV11-2 and TRBJ2-1; 7 bases fit TRBD1. Germline V gives CDR1 SGHAT, CDR2 FQNNGV. CDR3 size: 15 residues. V lost 3 bases to trimming and J lost 0 bases; unmatched junction nucleotides: 2.

The chain links TRBV29-1 to TRBJ2-1; possible D gene TRBD2, 5 bases. The V gene's germline CDR1 is SQVTM and CDR2 ANQGSEA. The CDR3 contains 12 residues. Deletions cut 7 bases from V and 6 bases from J, with 13 bases between. The CDR3 reads CSGTGSSNEQFF. The CDR3 DNA sequence: TGCAGCGGAACGGGAAGTAGCAATGAGCAGTTCTTC.

This clone appeared once. This sequence joins TRBV2 and TRBJ1-4; no clear D. The CDR3 contains 14 residues. V shed 9 bases and J shed 1 base, with 12 bases lying between them. CDR1 and CDR2 from the germline V gene are SNHLY and FYNNEI. CDR3 amino acids: CASRAGRTNEKLFF. Written as DNA, the CDR3 is TGTGCCAGTCGGGCGGGGAGAACTAATGAAAAACTGTTTTTT.

The CDR3 nucleotides read TGTGCCAGTAGTCCTCTTTCCAGCGGGGGTTGGGATACGCAGTATTTT. Its translation: CASSPLSSGGWDTQYF. This sequence joins TRBV19 and TRBJ2-3; 8 nucleotides agree with TRBD2. Per the germline V gene, CDR1 is LNHDA and CDR2 is SQIVND (reference sequence). V shed 5 bases and J 6 bases; nucleotides not matched to a gene: 13. CDR3 length equals 16 residues.

The chain is built from TRBV5-1 and TRBJ2-1; the D gene is possibly TRBD2 (5 bases). Trimming removed 2 bases from V and 0 bases from J, with 9 bases in between. The CDR3 contains 15 residues. Germline V gene sequence: CDR1 SGHRS, CDR2 YFSETQ. DNA of the CDR3: TGCGCCAGCAGCTTAAGCGGAGTCTCCTACAATGAGCAGTTCTTC. This translates into CASSLSGVSYNEQFF.